This T cell receptor beta chain was profiled in a study of blood T cells in healthy people across ages. Regarding the study as a whole: A strong correlation between TCR beta diversity and naive T cell percentage was seen.

Trimming left V 4 bases short and J 4 bases short, with 11 bases between. From germline, CDR1 is LGHDT and CDR2 YNNKEL (reference sequence). The CDR3 is made up of 14 amino acids. Researchers isolated at least 6 million PBMCs per sample. Turning to this clonotype: The antigen is undetermined.

The authors ran a second PCR of about 7 to 12 cycles using a sample-barcoded 5' primer and a J-beta primer mix. Each CDR3 protein gets one entry after TCRdb re-called the 5' RACE reads with MiXCR. The sample lists around 1,500,000 distinct CDR3 sequences; approximately 38% were seen once. Sequenced sample: blood. J is TRBJ2-1 and V is TRBV3-1; D not certain. The TCR originated in a woman aged 18-29 years in good health. The CDR3 coding sequence is TGTGCCAGCAGCCCTGCTACTCGGTACAATGAGCAGTTCTTC. This codes for CASSPATRYNEQFF.